A selection of T cell receptor beta chains follows, all from one sample in a study of cytomegalovirus exposure and HLA in healthy donors. Clones were read by immunoSEQ multiplex PCR, and TCRdb kept only the in-frame ones, dropping some. The sample records about 200,000 clones, around 78% being singletons. Sequencing was done on a sample of PBMCs. These receptor sequences come from a man in his thirties or forties in good health and CMV-seronegative. The CDR3 runs from the conserved cysteine through the conserved F or W. The order of the fields is CDR3 DNA, CDR3 protein, D gene, V gene, clone size, J gene. The D gene is left open where the match is weak. Only some rows state a clone size, as once, few, many or a class for expanded clones.

DNA: TGTGCCATATCACGTAGCTCCTACAATGAGCAGTTCTTC
CDR3: CAISRSSYNEQFF
D: -
V: TRBV19
size: -
J: TRBJ2-1

DNA: TGTGCCAGCAGCCCTCCCCTCGGAGACGGAGGCACAGATACGCAGTATTTT
CDR3: CASSPPLGDGGTDTQYF
D: -
V: TRBV7-2
size: -
J: TRBJ2-3

DNA: TGTGCCTGGACTACCCCGGGAGCCTACTACGAGCAGTACTTC
CDR3: CAWTTPGAYYEQYF
D: -
V: TRBV30
size: once
J: TRBJ2-7

DNA: TGTGCCAGCAGTGGCATCGGGGGAGGAGACTATGGCTACACCTTC
CDR3: CASSGIGGGDYGYTF
D: -
V: TRBV2
size: -
J: TRBJ1-2

DNA: TGTGCCAGCACCCATCAGAAGGGGGGGGAGCAGTACTTC
CDR3: CASTHQKGGEQYF
D: -
V: TRBV27
size: -
J: TRBJ2-7

DNA: TGCGCCAGCAGCTTTCAAGTCCCGGGGAGGGCCCTCGGAGATACGCAGTATTTT
CDR3: CASSFQVPGRALGDTQYF
D: TRBD2
V: TRBV5-1
size: -
J: TRBJ2-3

DNA: TGTGCCAGCAGTCTCCGGACTAGCGGCACAGATACGCAGTATTTT
CDR3: CASSLRTSGTDTQYF
D: TRBD2
V: TRBV28
size: -
J: TRBJ2-3

DNA: TGTGCCTGGAGTGCGGTCGAGGGTCACACTGAAGCTTTCTTT
CDR3: CAWSAVEGHTEAFF
D: -
V: TRBV30
size: -
J: TRBJ1-1

DNA: TGTGCCAGCAGCCCCACGGCAGGGGGCACTGAAGCTTTCTTT
CDR3: CASSPTAGGTEAFF
D: TRBD1
V: TRBV7-6
size: once
J: TRBJ1-1

DNA: TGTGCCAGCAGTGAATGGACAGCTTTCTACAATGAGCAGTTCTTC
CDR3: CASSEWTAFYNEQFF
D: -
V: TRBV2
size: -
J: TRBJ2-1

DNA: TGCGCCAGCAGCACAGGGACGAACACTGAAGCTTTCTTT
CDR3: CASSTGTNTEAFF
D: -
V: TRBV5-1
size: -
J: TRBJ1-1

DNA: TGTGCCAGCAGCCAAGATCAGCTAGCGGGAAACCAGTACTTC
CDR3: CASSQDQLAGNQYF
D: TRBD2
V: TRBV14
size: few
J: TRBJ2-5

DNA: TGTGCCAGCAGCCCTCGCACGGGGGCAGATACGCAGTATTTT
CDR3: CASSPRTGADTQYF
D: -
V: TRBV7-3
size: -
J: TRBJ2-3

DNA: TGTGCCATCAGGTACAGGGGGCACGAGCAGTACTTC
CDR3: CAIRYRGHEQYF
D: TRBD1
V: TRBV10-3
size: few
J: TRBJ2-7

DNA: TGTGCCAGCTCGGGACTGAGCACAGATACGCAGTATTTT
CDR3: CASSGLSTDTQYF
D: -
V: TRBV18
size: few
J: TRBJ2-3

DNA: TGTGCCAGCAGTCTCAGCGACCCCACAGATACGCAGTATTTT
CDR3: CASSLSDPTDTQYF
D: -
V: TRBV11-3
size: -
J: TRBJ2-3

DNA: TGTGCCAGCAGCAGCCCGGACACCGAGAACACTGAAGCTTTCTTT
CDR3: CASSSPDTENTEAFF
D: -
V: TRBV7-9
size: -
J: TRBJ1-1

DNA: TGTGCCACCCGGGGGTTTATGAACACTGAAGCTTTCTTT
CDR3: CATRGFMNTEAFF
D: -
V: TRBV7-9
size: -
J: TRBJ1-1

DNA: TGTGCCAGCAGCTTAGCGGGAATAAACGAGCAGTACTTC
CDR3: CASSLAGINEQYF
D: TRBD2
V: TRBV5-6
size: -
J: TRBJ2-7

DNA: TGTGCCATCAGAAGAGCGGACGAGTGGGAGACCCAGTACTTC
CDR3: CAIRRADEWETQYF
D: -
V: TRBV10-3
size: -
J: TRBJ2-5

DNA: TGTGCCAGCAGCCCCGGAGCGACTAGCGGGGAATACGAGCAGTACTTC
CDR3: CASSPGATSGEYEQYF
D: TRBD2
V: TRBV7-3
size: -
J: TRBJ2-7

DNA: TGTGCCAGCAGCCCATCGTGGCGGGAAGGGACAGATACGCAGTATTTT
CDR3: CASSPSWREGTDTQYF
D: -
V: TRBV7-9
size: -
J: TRBJ2-3

DNA: TGTGCCACCAGCAGAGCGGGGTACCCCACAGATACGCAGTATTTT
CDR3: CATSRAGYPTDTQYF
D: -
V: TRBV15
size: -
J: TRBJ2-3

DNA: TGTGCCAGCAACGACAGAGTAGGCTACACCTTC
CDR3: CASNDRVGYTF
D: -
V: TRBV28
size: -
J: TRBJ1-2

DNA: TGTGCCTGGATGCCAGGGGGCAAGGGAAATGAAAAACTGTTTTTT
CDR3: CAWMPGGKGNEKLFF
D: TRBD1
V: TRBV30
size: -
J: TRBJ1-4